The 3 T cell receptor beta chains listed next were all sequenced from one sample in a study of identical twins' blood T cells. TCRdb re-analysed the 5' RACE reads in MiXCR, keeping a single row per CDR3 protein. This table has 300,000 to 450,000 distinct CDR3 sequences, over 25% appearing once. Sequenced sample: PBMCs. The receptors come from a woman aged 18 to 55 in good health.

This clonotype was seen only a few times. The chain is built from TRBV6-2 or TRBV6-3 and TRBJ1-1; D call uncertain. This CDR3 is built from 13 residues. V gave up 6 bases and J gave up 6 bases, with 14 bases separating them. CDR1 and CDR2 from the germline V gene are MNHEY and SVGEGT. The CDR3 DNA is TGTGCCAGCAGCTCCTACACACTCGCTGAAGCTTTCTTT. Protein: CASSSYTLAEAFF.

In the case of this clonotype: A clone one base away is much larger, so this may be a read error. The rearrangement joins TRBV12-3 or TRBV12-4 to TRBJ2-5; maybe TRBD1 (5 bases). This CDR3 comprises 16 residues. V was cut by 0 bases and J by 4 bases, with 15 bases left in between. CDR3 nucleotide sequence: TGTGCCAGCAGTTTAGCCATAGTGGGTAGGGGAGAGACCCAGTACTTC. It is translated as CASSLAIVGRGETQYF.

This clonotype occurred many times. The gene calls are TRBV2 and TRBJ2-2; D is unresolved. This CDR3 has 14 residues. From germline, CDR1 is SNHLY and CDR2 FYNNEI. V was trimmed by 7 bases and J by 3 bases, leaving 12 bases between them. The CDR3 protein is CASKNSVYTGELFF. The CDR3 region has the DNA TGTGCCAGCAAAAATTCCGTCTACACCGGGGAGCTGTTTTTT.